Presented here are 7 T cell receptor beta chains from one specimen sequenced in a study of T cell changes during pregnancy in multiple sclerosis. Here immunoSEQ multiplex PCR was the method, and the copy in TCRdb shows in-frame clones only, minus some. The sample lists tens of thousands of clones; 92% were seen once. The starting material was peripheral blood, obtained in the second trimester of pregnancy. The source is a female donor in good health, enrolled as a control in a pregnancy study.

The gene calls are TRBV15 and TRBJ2-2, with TRBD2 as a possible D gene (6 bases). Trimming took 0 bases from V and 8 from J, leaving 13 bases between them. The CDR3 extends over 15 amino acids. From germline, CDR1 is LNHNV and CDR2 YYDKDF (reference sequence). The CDR3 sequence is CATSRDGPEGGELFF. The CDR3 DNA is TGTGCCACCAGCAGAGACGGCCCGGAGGGGGGGGAGCTGTTTTTT.

V gene TRBV28 combines with J gene TRBJ1-2; 10 bases line up with TRBD1. V dropped 5 bases and J dropped 8; count of bases not matched to a gene: 2. Germline V lookup: CDR1 MDHEN, CDR2 SYDVKM. The length of the CDR3 is 12 residues. DNA of the CDR3: TGTGCCAGCAGTCTGGGACAGGGGGGCTACACCTTC. This codes for CASSLGQGGYTF.

The CDR3 here is CASSLEDRVPYGYTF. In DNA, the CDR3 is TGCGCCAGCAGCTTGGAGGACAGAGTTCCCTATGGCTACACCTTC. This chain connects TRBV5-1 to TRBJ1-2; maybe TRBD1 (6 bases). V lost 0 bases to trimming and J lost 4 bases, with 13 bases between them. This CDR3 spans 15 amino acids. The V gene's germline CDR1 is SGHRS and CDR2 YFSETQ.

V gene TRBV30 combines with J gene TRBJ2-1; 8 nucleotides match TRBD1. V lost 3 bases and J lost 4; bases outside the gene matches: 11. The CDR3 covers 16 residues. The germline V gene has CDR1 GTSNPN and CDR2 SVGIG (reference sequence). CDR3 sequence: CAWSPNGQGPYNEQFF. CDR3 DNA sequence: TGTGCCTGGAGCCCTAACGGACAGGGACCTTACAATGAGCAGTTCTTC.

This clone was recorded many times. The chain couples TRBV27 to TRBJ2-5; the D is unclear. The germline CDR1 and CDR2 sequences are MNHEY and SMNVEV (reference sequence). This CDR3 is 14 amino acids long. Trimming took off 0 bases at V and 1 base at J, with 6 bases between the two ends. The CDR3, as DNA: TGTGCCAGCAGTTTATCCCCCCTCCAAGAGACCCAGTACTTC. The encoded protein is CASSLSPLQETQYF.

The chain is built from TRBV5-6 and TRBJ2-7; 7 nucleotides line up with TRBD1. Trimming removed 1 base from V and 4 bases from J; junction bases left unmatched: 5. The CDR3 has 14 amino acids. Germline CDR1 is SGHDT and CDR2 is YYEEEE. The CDR3 region is CASSLLGQRYEQYF. The DNA for the CDR3 is TGTGCCAGCAGCTTGCTGGGACAGAGGTACGAGCAGTACTTC. Full variable domain (remainder filled in from reference TRBV5-6 and TRBJ2-7): DAGVTQSPTHLIKTRGQQVTLRCSPKSGHDTVSWYQQALGQGPQFIFQYYEEEERQRGNFPDRFSGHQFPNYSSELNVNALLLGDSALYLCASSLLGQRYEQYFGPGTRLTVT.

The rearrangement joins TRBV28 to TRBJ1-1; D gene unclear. Trimming pared 0 bases from V and 8 bases from J, leaving 7 bases between. CDR1 and CDR2 (germline): MDHEN, SYDVKM. CDR3 length equals 12 residues. In nucleotides, the CDR3 is TGTGCCAGCAGTTTATGGGCAGGAGAAGCTTTCTTT. This encodes CASSLWAGEAFF.